This T cell receptor beta chain comes out of a study of CD8+CD57+ T cells in acquired aplastic anemia. Study context: Sorted CD4+ and CD8+ cells yielded roughly 3.4 ug of DNA on average.

Germline V gene lookup returns CDR1 MNHNS and CDR2 SASEGT. The CDR3 loop spans 16 amino acids. As regards this clonotype: The antigen remains unidentified. The junction does not match germline at one end; this may be a read error.

The template used for profiling TCR beta VDJ and CDR3 was genomic DNA. TCRdb analysed the reads with MiXCR anew, one entry per CDR3 protein. The table has roughly 260,000 distinct CDR3 sequences, 45% to 50% seen once. Points from the study as a whole: CD8+ Simpson's diversity in patients was not significantly different from that in controls. The study identified about 30 CD8+ CDR3 sequences shared by patients and controls.

Those patients picked for sequencing had displayed CD8+CD57+ cell expansion on flow cytometry. Untreated patients provided the blood samples, with no therapy given before sampling. The sequence was obtained from a human donor with aplastic anemia. This chain connects TRBV6-1 to TRBJ1-5; 10 bases are a match to TRBD1. The sequenced sample consisted of sorted CD4+, CD8+, or CD8+CD57+ T cells (not recorded which) from PBMCs. CDR3 protein: CASSEAGTGANQPQHF. The DNA for the CDR3 is TGTGCCAGCAGCGAAGCCGGGACAGGGGCAAATCAGCCCCAGCATTTT.